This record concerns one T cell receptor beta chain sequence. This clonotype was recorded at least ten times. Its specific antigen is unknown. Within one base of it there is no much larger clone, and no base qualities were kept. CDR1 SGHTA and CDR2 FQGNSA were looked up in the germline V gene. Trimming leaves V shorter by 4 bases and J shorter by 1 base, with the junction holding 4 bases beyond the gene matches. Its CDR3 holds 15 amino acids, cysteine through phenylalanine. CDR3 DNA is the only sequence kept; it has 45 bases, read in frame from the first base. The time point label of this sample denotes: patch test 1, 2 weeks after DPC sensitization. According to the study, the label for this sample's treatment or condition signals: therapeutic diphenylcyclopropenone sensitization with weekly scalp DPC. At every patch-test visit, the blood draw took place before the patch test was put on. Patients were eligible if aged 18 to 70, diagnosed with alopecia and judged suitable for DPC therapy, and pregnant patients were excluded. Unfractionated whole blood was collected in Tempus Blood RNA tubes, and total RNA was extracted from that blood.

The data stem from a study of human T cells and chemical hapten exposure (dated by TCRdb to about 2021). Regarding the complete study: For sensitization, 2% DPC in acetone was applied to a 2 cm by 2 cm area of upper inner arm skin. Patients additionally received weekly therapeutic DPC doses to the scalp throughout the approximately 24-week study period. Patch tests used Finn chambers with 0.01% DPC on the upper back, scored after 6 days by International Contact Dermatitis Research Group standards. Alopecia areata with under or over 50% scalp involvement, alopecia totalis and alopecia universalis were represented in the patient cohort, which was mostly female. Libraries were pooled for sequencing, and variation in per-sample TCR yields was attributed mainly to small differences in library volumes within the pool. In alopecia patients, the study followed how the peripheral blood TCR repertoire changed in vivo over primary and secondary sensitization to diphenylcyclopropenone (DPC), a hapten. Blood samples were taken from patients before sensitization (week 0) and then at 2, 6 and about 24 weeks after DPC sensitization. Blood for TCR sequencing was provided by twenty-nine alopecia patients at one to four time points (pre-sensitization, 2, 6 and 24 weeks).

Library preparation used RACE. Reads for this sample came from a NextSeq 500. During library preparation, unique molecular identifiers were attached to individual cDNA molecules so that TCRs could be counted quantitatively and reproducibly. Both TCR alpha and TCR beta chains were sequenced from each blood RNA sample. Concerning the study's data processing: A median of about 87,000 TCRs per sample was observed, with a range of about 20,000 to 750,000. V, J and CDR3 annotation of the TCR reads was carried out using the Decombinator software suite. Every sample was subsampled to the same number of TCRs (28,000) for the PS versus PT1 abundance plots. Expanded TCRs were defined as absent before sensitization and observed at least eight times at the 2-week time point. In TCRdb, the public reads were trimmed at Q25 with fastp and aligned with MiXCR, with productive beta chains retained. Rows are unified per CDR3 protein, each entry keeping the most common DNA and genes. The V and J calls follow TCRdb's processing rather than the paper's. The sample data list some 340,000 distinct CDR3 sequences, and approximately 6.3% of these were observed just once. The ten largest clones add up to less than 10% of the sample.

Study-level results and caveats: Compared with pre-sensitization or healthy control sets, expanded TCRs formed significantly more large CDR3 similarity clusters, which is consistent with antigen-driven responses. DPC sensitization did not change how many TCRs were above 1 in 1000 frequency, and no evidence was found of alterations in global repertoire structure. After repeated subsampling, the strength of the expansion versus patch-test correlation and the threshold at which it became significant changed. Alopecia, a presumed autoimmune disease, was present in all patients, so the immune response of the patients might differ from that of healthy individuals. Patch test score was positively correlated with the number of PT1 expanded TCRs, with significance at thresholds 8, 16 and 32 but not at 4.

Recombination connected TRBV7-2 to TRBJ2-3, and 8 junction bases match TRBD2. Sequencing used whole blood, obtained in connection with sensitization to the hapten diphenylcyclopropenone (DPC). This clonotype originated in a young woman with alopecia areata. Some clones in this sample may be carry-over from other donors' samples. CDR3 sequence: CASSSAAGGTDTQYF. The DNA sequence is TGTGCCAGCAGCTCCGCAGCGGGGGGCACAGATACGCAGTATTTT.